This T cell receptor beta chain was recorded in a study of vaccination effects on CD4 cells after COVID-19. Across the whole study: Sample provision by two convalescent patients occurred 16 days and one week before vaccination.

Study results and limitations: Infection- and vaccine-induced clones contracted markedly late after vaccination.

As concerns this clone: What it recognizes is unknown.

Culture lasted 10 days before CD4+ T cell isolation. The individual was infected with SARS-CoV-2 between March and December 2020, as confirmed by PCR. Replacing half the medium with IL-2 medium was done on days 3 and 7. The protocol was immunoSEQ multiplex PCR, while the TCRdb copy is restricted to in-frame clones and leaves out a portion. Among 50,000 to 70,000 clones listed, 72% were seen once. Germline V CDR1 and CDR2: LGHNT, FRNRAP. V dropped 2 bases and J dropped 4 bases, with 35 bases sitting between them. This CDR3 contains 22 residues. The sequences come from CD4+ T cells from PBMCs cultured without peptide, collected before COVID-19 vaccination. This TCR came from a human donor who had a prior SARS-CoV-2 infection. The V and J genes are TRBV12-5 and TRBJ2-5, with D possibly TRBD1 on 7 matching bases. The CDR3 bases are TGTGCTAGTGGTTTGACGCCCCAGGGGGGTGGGAGACGTCTGGCAATTTTAGAGACCCAGTACTTC. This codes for CASGLTPQGGGRRLAILETQYF.